The clone carrying this TCR beta chain was found many times. This sample was taken from a study of T-cell memory formation after mild COVID-19. The CDR3 covers 15 residues. Germline values: CDR1 MGHRA, CDR2 YSYEKL. V trimming: 4 bases; J trimming: 3 bases; junction bases outside the gene matches: 5. TCRdb used MiXCR to reprocess the 5' RACE reads, holding one entry per CDR3 protein. Of approximately 580,000 distinct CDR3 sequences in the sample, roughly 21% were seen once. The sequence came from an adult woman who had mild COVID-19 (a few samples of this study predate the infection). Cell type and time point are not known. Specimen: PBMCs or a T cell subset sorted from them (not recorded which). The V gene is TRBV4-1, the J gene TRBJ2-2; 7 positions agree with TRBD1. CDR3 residues: CASSPWDSDTGELFF. The DNA of the CDR3 is TGCGCCAGCAGCCCTTGGGACAGTGACACCGGGGAGCTGTTTTTT.